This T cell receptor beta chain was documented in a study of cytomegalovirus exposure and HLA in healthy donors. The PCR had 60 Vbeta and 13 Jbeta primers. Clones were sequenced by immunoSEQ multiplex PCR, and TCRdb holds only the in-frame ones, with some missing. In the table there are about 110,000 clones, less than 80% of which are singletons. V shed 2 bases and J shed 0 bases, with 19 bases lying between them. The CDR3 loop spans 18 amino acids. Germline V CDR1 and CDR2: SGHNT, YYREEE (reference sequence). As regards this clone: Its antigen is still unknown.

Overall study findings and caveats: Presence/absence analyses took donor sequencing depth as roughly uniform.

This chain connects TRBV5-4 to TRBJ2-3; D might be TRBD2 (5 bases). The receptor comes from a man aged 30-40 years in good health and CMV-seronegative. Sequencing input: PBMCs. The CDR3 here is CASSLLGLARPSTDTQYF. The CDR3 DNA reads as TGTGCCAGCAGCTTATTGGGTTTAGCGCGACCTAGCACAGATACGCAGTATTTT.